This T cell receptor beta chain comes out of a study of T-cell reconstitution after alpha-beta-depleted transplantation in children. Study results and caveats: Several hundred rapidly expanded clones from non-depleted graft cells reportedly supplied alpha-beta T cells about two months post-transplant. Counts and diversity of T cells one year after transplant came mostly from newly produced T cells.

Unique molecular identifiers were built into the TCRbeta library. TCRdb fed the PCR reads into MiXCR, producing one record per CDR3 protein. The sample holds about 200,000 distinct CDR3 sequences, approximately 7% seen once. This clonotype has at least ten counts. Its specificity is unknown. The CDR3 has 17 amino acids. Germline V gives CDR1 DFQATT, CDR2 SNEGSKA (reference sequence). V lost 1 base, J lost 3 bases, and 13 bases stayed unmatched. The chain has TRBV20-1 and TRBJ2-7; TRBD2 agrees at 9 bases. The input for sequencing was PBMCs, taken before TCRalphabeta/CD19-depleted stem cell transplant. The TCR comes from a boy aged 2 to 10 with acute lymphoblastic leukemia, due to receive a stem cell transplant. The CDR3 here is CSARAAGGAPFIYEQYF. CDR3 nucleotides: TGCAGTGCTAGAGCTGCGGGAGGGGCACCTTTCATCTACGAGCAGTACTTC.